The 9 T cell receptor beta chains given below trace back to one sample, sequenced in a study of molecular identifiers for immune sequencing clone quantification. TCRdb itself ran the PCR reads through MiXCR, one entry per CDR3 protein. Found here are approximately 590,000 distinct CDR3 sequences, about 25% of them singletons; the top ten hold about 0.78%. The material sequenced was naive CD8+ T cells from blood, with Jurkat cell RNA spiked in. The subset: FACS-sorted CD8+CD4-CCR7+CD45RA+ naive T cells. The origin of the receptors is a human donor in good health. Some libraries in this study had Jurkat cell RNA spiked in.

Comments on this clonotype: A much larger clone lies a single base off, so this may be a read error. V and J are TRBV7-6 and TRBJ2-1, with D perhaps TRBD1 (5 bases). The CDR3 loop spans 13 amino acids. Looked up from germline, CDR1 is SGHVS and CDR2 is FNYEAQ. In DNA, the CDR3 is TGTGCCAGCAGCCCGACAGACCTCAATGAGCAGTCCTTC. This gives the protein CASSPTDLNEQSF.

A few counts support this clonotype. V usage is TRBV14 and J usage is TRBJ2-4; 7 bases fit TRBD2. J gave up 6 bases and V 4 bases, and 9 bases lay outside the gene matches. CDR1 and CDR2 from the germline V gene are SGHDN and FVKESK. The CDR3 extends over 15 amino acids. Written as DNA, the CDR3 is TGTGCCAGCAGCCCTAGCGGACTGAGGGCAAACATTCAGTACTTC. This codes for CASSPSGLRANIQYF.

As regards this clonotype: One end of the junction does not line up with germline, which may come from a read error. The rearrangement joins TRBV7-9 to TRBJ1-2; D possibly corresponds to TRBD1 (5 bases). The germline V gene encodes CDR1 SEHNR and CDR2 FQNEAQ (reference sequence). This CDR3 is built from 17 residues. The CDR3 DNA reads TGTGCCAGCAGCTTAGAGGGACCAAGCCCCCCTAACTGTGGCTACACCTTC. Its protein is CASSLEGPSPPNCGYTF.

This clonotype was detected only once. This may stem from a read error, because a much larger clone lies one nucleotide away. The chain uses TRBV5-4 and TRBJ2-7, with TRBD1 identical over 8 bases. The CDR3 length is 11 residues. Germline CDR1 SGHNT, CDR2 YYREEE (reference sequence). Written as DNA, the CDR3 is TGTGCCAGCGGCCTAGGACAGGGTGAACACTTC. Translating it yields CASGLGQGEHF.

Comment on this clonotype: A clone one base away is much larger, so this may be a read error. The missing conserved phenylalanine or tryptophan at the end of this CDR3 makes a read error likely. CDR3 region: CASSPPLGDTQYL. The CDR3 DNA follows: TGTGCCAGCAGCCCCCCTCTCGGAGATACGCAGTATCTT. V and J are TRBV7-9 and TRBJ2-3; D call uncertain. The CDR3 extends over 13 amino acids. V was shortened by 5 bases and J by 5 bases, with 11 bases between the two germline ends. Per the germline V gene, CDR1 is SEHNR and CDR2 is FQNEAQ (reference sequence).

The J gene is TRBJ2-1, the V gene TRBV28; TRBD2 agrees at 12 bases. The CDR3 runs 19 residues. The V segment lost 3 bases and the J segment 0 bases; nucleotides outside the gene matches: 9. Germline V lookup: CDR1 MDHEN, CDR2 SYDVKM. This CDR3 is CASSFVTSGGKSSYNEQFF. The CDR3 region has the DNA TGTGCCAGCAGTTTCGTGACTAGCGGGGGAAAAAGCTCCTACAATGAGCAGTTCTTC. The whole variable domain, remainder taken from reference TRBV28 and TRBJ2-1, is DVKVTQSSRYLVKRTGEKVFLECVQDMDHENMFWYRQDPGLGLRLIYFSYDVKMKEKGDIPEGYSVSREKKERFSLILESASTNQTSMYLCASSFVTSGGKSSYNEQFFGPGTRLTVL.

Points on this clonotype: This could be a read error, since a much larger clone is one nucleotide away. The rearrangement joins TRBV2 to TRBJ1-1; D might be TRBD1 (5 bases). The CDR3 consists of 16 residues. Germline V gene data show CDR1 as SNHLY and CDR2 as FYNNEI. The CDR3 is CATFEAAGSMDTEAFF. CDR3 DNA: TGTGCTACGTTTGAGGCGGCAGGGAGTATGGACACTGAAGCTTTCTTT.

The V and J genes are TRBV30 and TRBJ2-7; no clear D. Trimming took off 0 bases at V and 4 bases at J, with 13 bases between the two ends. Germline CDR1 GTSNPN, CDR2 SVGIG (reference sequence). The CDR3 sequence is 14 residues long. The CDR3 here is CAWSVGHGLYEQYF. The CDR3, as DNA: TGTGCCTGGAGTGTAGGGCATGGGCTGTACGAGCAGTACTTC.

A note on this clonotype: The junction and the germline gene differ at one end; a read error may be behind it. The chain is built from TRBV4-3 and TRBJ2-7; 8 nucleotides align to TRBD1. The CDR3 contains 16 residues. In germline, CDR1 is LGHNA, CDR2 YSLEER. CDR3 region: CASSQGVTGGTYERYF. CDR3 nucleotide sequence: TGCGCCAGCAGCCAAGGAGTTACAGGGGGAACCTACGAGCGGTACTTC.